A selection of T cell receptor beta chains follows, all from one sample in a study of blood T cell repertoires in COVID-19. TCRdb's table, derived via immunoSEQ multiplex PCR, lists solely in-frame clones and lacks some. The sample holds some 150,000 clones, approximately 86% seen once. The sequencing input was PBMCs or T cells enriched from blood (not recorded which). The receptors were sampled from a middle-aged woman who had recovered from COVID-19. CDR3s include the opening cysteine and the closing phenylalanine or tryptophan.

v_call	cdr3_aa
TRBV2	CASSESIAGGQDTQYF
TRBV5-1	CASSLGQGGQGNTIYF
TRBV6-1	CASSVRRFRDYTTDTQYF
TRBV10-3	CAIRTGTGELFF
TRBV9	CASSGTSGSPEQYF
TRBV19	CASTPDRTSGNTIYF
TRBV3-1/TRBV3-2	CASSPRGTHGYTF
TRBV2	CASSAFDSGNWDNEQFF
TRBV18	CASSPPGGTRGNEQFF
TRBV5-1	CASSPRTGFNQPQHF
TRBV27	CASRDRGREKLFF
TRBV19	CASSIGLGGSEQFF
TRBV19	CASSIGQGVNSPLHF
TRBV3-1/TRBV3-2	CASSQARGNYGYTF
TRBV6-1	CASSEALAETYEQYF
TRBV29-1	CSVVGQGREYGYTF
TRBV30	CAWRLPGQGYEQYF
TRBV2	CASRETENYGYTF
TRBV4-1	CASSLRVGGADSYEQYF
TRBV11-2	CASSSSVGAYTF
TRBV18	CASSPLASGPKLYEQYF
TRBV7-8	CASSPTGGNTEAFF
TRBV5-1	CASSLGQGEAFF
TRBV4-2	CASSQEQSNYGYTF
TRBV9	CASSVGGGNTDTQYF
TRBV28	CASRRDRGYNEQFF
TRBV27	CASSFIGQSNQPQHF